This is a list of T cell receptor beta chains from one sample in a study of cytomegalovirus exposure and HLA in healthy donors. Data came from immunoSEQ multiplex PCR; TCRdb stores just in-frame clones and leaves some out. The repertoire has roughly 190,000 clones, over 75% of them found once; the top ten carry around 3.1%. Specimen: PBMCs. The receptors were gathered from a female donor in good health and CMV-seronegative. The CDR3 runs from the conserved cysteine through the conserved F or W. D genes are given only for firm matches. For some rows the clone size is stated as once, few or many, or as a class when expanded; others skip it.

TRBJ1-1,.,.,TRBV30,CAWSVPREGTEAFF,TGTGCCTGGAGTGTACCCAGGGAGGGCACTGAAGCTTTCTTT
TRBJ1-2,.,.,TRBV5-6,CASSFFSVSGYGYTF,TGTGCCAGCAGCTTTTTCAGCGTATCGGGCTATGGCTACACCTTC
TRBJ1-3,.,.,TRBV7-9,CASSRTDLPDF,TGTGCCAGCAGCCGGACAGACCTCCCCGATTTT
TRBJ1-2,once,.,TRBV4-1,CASSQGRTVTNYGYTF,TGCGCCAGCAGCCAGGGCCGGACAGTTACTAACTATGGCTACACCTTC
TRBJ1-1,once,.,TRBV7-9,CSSTRGYTEAFF,TGTTCCAGCACGAGGGGGTACACTGAAGCTTTCTTT
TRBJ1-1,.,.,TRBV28,CASAGGTEAFF,TGTGCCAGCGCAGGAGGCACTGAAGCTTTCTTT
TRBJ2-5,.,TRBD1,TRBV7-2,CASSLNTGGRETQYF,TGTGCCAGCAGCTTAAATACAGGGGGCCGGGAGACCCAGTACTTC
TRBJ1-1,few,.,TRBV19,CAVRGATEAFF,TGTGCCGTCAGGGGCGCCACTGAAGCTTTCTTT
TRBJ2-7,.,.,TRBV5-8,CASSSDKYEQYF,TGTGCCAGCAGCTCAGACAAATACGAGCAGTACTTC
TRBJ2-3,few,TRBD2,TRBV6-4,CASSSIAGSTDTQYF,TGTGCCAGCAGTTCGATAGCGGGGAGCACAGATACGCAGTATTTT
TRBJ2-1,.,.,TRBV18,CASSPLVTGSSYNEQFF,TGTGCCAGCTCACCATTGGTAACAGGGAGCTCCTACAATGAGCAGTTCTTC
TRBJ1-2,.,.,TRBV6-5,CASRRSRTNGYTF,TGTGCCAGCAGGCGGTCCAGAACGAATGGCTACACCTTC
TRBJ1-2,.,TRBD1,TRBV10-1,CASSEIQGNGYTF,TGCGCCAGCAGTGAAATACAGGGGAACGGCTACACCTTC
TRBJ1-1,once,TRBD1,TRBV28,CASSPPDRGMSEAFF,TGTGCCAGCAGTCCCCCCGACAGGGGGATGTCTGAAGCTTTCTTT
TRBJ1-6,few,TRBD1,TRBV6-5,CASSLDRGYNSPLHF,TGTGCCAGCAGTTTGGACAGGGGATATAATTCACCCCTCCACTTT
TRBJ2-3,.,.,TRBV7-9,CASSPTTTDTQYF,TGTGCCAGCAGTCCCACTACCACAGATACGCAGTATTTT